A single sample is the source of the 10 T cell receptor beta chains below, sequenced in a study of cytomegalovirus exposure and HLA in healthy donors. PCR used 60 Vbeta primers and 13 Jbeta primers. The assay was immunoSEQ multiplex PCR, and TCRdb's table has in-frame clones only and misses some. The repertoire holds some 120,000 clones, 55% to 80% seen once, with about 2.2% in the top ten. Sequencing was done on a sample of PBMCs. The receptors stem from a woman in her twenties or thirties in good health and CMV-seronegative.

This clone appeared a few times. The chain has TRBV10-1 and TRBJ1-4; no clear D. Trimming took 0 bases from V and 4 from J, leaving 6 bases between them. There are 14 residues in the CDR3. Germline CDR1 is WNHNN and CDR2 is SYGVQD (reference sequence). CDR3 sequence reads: CASSESEFNEKLFF. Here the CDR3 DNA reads TGCGCCAGCAGTGAGTCGGAGTTTAATGAAAAACTGTTTTTT.

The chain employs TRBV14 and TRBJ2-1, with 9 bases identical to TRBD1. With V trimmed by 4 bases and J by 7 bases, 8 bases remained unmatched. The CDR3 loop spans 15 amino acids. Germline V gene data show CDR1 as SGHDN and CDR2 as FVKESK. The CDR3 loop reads CASSPRDRVQNEQFF. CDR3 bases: TGTGCCAGCAGCCCCCGGGACAGGGTTCAGAATGAGCAGTTCTTC.

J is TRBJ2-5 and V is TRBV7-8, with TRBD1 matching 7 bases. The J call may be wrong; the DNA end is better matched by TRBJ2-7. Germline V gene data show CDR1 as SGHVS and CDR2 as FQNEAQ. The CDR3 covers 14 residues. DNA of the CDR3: TGTGCCAGCAGCTTAGGACAGGGAACCTACGAGCAGTACTTC. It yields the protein CASSLGQGTYEQYF.

The CDR3 region has the DNA TGTGCCAGCAGGAAAACTAGGCAGGATGAGCAGTTCTTC. Protein product: CASRKTRQDEQFF. The chain joins TRBV25-1 to TRBJ2-1; D is possibly TRBD2 (5 bases). The CDR3 runs 13 residues. V was clipped by 6 bases and J by 8 bases, with 14 bases between them. Germline CDR1 MGHDK, CDR2 SYGVNS.

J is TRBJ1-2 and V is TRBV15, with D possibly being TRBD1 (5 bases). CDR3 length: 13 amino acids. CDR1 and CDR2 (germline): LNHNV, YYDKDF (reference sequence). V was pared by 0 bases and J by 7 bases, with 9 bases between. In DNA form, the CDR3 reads TGTGCCACCAGCAGAGATCTAGGGGCTGGCTACACCTTC. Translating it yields CATSRDLGAGYTF. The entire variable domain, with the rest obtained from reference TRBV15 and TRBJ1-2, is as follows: DAMVIQNPRYQVTQFGKPVTLSCSQTLNHNVMYWYQQKSSQAPKLLFHYYDKDFNNEADTPDNFQSRRPNTSFCFLDIRSPGLGDTAMYLCATSRDLGAGYTFGSGTRLTVV.

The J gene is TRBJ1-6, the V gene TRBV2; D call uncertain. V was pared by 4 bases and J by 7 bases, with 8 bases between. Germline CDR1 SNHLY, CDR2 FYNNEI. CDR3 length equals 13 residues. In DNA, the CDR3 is TGTGCCAGCAGTGGCAGTCAGAATTCACCCCTCCACTTT. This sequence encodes CASSGSQNSPLHF.

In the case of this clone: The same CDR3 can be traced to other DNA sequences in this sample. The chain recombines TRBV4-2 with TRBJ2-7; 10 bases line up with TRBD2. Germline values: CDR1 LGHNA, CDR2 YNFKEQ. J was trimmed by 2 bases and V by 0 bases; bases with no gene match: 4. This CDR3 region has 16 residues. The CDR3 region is CASSQDRTSGPYEQYF. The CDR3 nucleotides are TGTGCCAGCAGCCAAGATAGGACTAGCGGCCCCTACGAGCAGTACTTC.

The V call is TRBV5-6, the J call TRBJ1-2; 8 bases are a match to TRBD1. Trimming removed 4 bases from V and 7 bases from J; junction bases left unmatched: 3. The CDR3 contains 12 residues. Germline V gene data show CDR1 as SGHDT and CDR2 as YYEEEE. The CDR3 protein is CASSIDRGGYTF. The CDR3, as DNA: TGTGCCAGCAGCATAGACAGGGGTGGCTACACCTTC.

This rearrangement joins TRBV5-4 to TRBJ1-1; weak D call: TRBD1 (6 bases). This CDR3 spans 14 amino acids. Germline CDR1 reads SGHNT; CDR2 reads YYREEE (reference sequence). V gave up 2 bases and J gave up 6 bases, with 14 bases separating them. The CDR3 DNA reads TGTGCCAGCAGCTTCGGGGGGCGCGGCTCTGAAGCTTTCTTT. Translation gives CASSFGGRGSEAFF.

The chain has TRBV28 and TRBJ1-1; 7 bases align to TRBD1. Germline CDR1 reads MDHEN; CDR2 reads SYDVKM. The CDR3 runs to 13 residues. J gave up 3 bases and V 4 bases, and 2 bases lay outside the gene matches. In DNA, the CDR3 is TGTGCCAGCAGTTCCAGGGGGGACACTGAAGCTTTCTTT. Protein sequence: CASSSRGDTEAFF.